The 22 T cell receptor beta chains presented below share a single source sample, sequenced in a study of T cell responses to AZD1222 COVID-19 vaccine. Some clones are missing from TCRdb's copy, which holds only in-frame ones; the method was immunoSEQ multiplex PCR. The sample lists 250,000 to 300,000 clones, around 93% occurring once. The material sequenced was peripheral blood, taken 28 days after the second AZD1222 dose. Source of these receptors: an adult who received the AZD1222 COVID-19 vaccine.

The genes are TRBV18 and TRBJ1-1; D remains ambiguous. Germline CDR1 reads KGHSH; CDR2 reads LQKENI. V lost 1 base, J lost 3 bases, and 6 bases lay in between. The CDR3 totals 13 residues. CDR3 residues: CASSPHSDTEAFF. CDR3 nucleotides: TGTGCCAGCTCACCACATTCGGACACTGAAGCTTTCTTT.

This sequence joins TRBV28 and TRBJ1-3, with 7 nucleotides matching TRBD1. V lost 4 bases and J lost 2; bases outside the gene matches: 8. Looked up from germline, CDR1 is MDHEN and CDR2 is SYDVKM. The CDR3 totals 16 residues. The CDR3 protein is CASSYRPQGAGNTIYF. CDR3 bases: TGTGCCAGCAGTTATCGGCCCCAGGGGGCTGGAAACACCATATATTTT.

The J gene is TRBJ1-4, the V gene TRBV15; D remains ambiguous. In germline, CDR1 is LNHNV, CDR2 YYDKDF (reference sequence). The CDR3 covers 15 residues. Trimming removed 1 base at V and 2 bases at J, with 8 bases between. The CDR3 DNA sequence: TGTGCCACCAGCAGAGCTATGGGGACTAATGAAAAACTGTTTTTT. Encoded protein: CATSRAMGTNEKLFF.

The rearrangement links TRBV4-2 to TRBJ2-3; D not resolved. The CDR3 is made up of 14 amino acids. Germline V gives CDR1 LGHNA, CDR2 YNFKEQ. The V and J ends lost 1 base and 3 bases respectively, with 8 bases between them. Written as DNA, the CDR3 is TGTGCCAGCAGCCAAGGATTGGATACAGATACGCAGTATTTT. Translated, it gives CASSQGLDTDTQYF.

The chain employs TRBV7-9 and TRBJ2-7; 8 bases agree with TRBD1. With V trimmed by 1 base and J by 3 bases, 2 bases remained unmatched. Germline-derived CDR1 and CDR2 are SEHNR and FQNEAQ (reference sequence). The CDR3 sequence is 14 residues long. The CDR3 protein is CASSLGTGYYEQYF. The CDR3, as DNA: TGTGCCAGCAGCTTAGGGACAGGGTACTACGAGCAGTACTTC.

This chain links TRBV28 with TRBJ1-1; D possibly corresponds to TRBD1 (6 bases). Per the germline V gene, CDR1 is MDHEN and CDR2 is SYDVKM. This CDR3 comprises 13 residues. The V gene lost 1 base and the J gene lost 8 bases, with 11 bases spanning the gap. The CDR3 is CASSLLTGREAFF. The CDR3 bases are TGTGCCAGCAGTTTATTGACAGGAAGGGAAGCTTTCTTT.

The CDR3 DNA reads TGTGCCAGCAGCTTACGTCCGGACTTGACCTACAATGAGCAGTTCTTC. It encodes CASSLRPDLTYNEQFF. The chain couples TRBV7-3 to TRBJ2-1; possibly TRBD2 for D (5 bases). The CDR3 totals 16 residues. Germline CDR1 reads SGHTA; CDR2 reads FQGTGA. V dropped 2 bases and J dropped 2 bases, with 13 bases sitting between them.

The gene calls are TRBV9 and TRBJ2-7, with D possibly TRBD2 on 6 matching bases. With 1 base removed from V and 4 bases from J, the gap between germline ends came to 18 bases. The CDR3 is 16 amino acids. Germline V gene sequence: CDR1 SGDLS, CDR2 YYNGEE. The CDR3 nucleotides read TGTGCCAGCAGCGTAACGGCAGTTGGAGGGAGGTACGAGCAGTACTTC. Amino acid sequence: CASSVTAVGGRYEQYF.

This sequence joins TRBV28 and TRBJ2-2; 7 positions match TRBD1. Germline V gene data show CDR1 as MDHEN and CDR2 as SYDVKM. The V gene end was trimmed by 4 bases and the J gene end by 7 bases; junction bases not matched to a gene: 9. This CDR3 contains 15 residues. The chain's CDR3 is CASSSPTGMVGELFF. CDR3 coding DNA: TGTGCCAGCAGTTCACCGACAGGGATGGTCGGGGAGCTGTTTTTT.

The chain carries TRBV7-2 and TRBJ1-2, with D possibly matching TRBD1 (5 bases). The germline V and J ends were trimmed by 7 bases and 2 bases, with 17 bases remaining between them. Germline CDR1 and CDR2: SGHTA and FQGNSA. The CDR3 has 15 residues. The CDR3 DNA reads as TGTGCCAGCATCAACCGAACGGGGGGGAACTATGGCTACACCTTC. Encoded protein: CASINRTGGNYGYTF.

The chain recombines TRBV6-6 with TRBJ2-3, with 12 bases lining up with TRBD2. Germline CDR1 and CDR2: MNHNY and SVGAGI (reference sequence). The CDR3 is 16 residues long. The ends lost 0 bases at V and 6 bases at J; junction bases unmatched: 4. The CDR3 DNA sequence: TGTGCCAGCAGTTACTCGTATCTAGCGGGAGGGGATACGCAGTATTTT. Its translation: CASSYSYLAGGDTQYF.

J is TRBJ2-2 and V is TRBV19; D is perhaps TRBD1 or TRBD2 (5 bases each). The CDR3 runs 15 residues. Trimming left V 3 bases short and J 4 bases short, with 12 bases between. The germline gives CDR1 LNHDA, CDR2 SQIVND (reference sequence). CDR3 nucleotide sequence: TGTGCCAGTAGTATGAGGGAAGGGGTCACCGGGGAGCTGTTTTTT. It specifies CASSMREGVTGELFF.

The chain is built from TRBV19 and TRBJ2-5; possible D gene TRBD1, 5 bases. The length of the CDR3 is 13 residues. Germline CDR1 is LNHDA and CDR2 is SQIVND (reference sequence). V was shortened by 4 bases and J by 5 bases, with 11 bases between the two germline ends. CDR3 sequence: CASSKGSRETQYF. In DNA form, the CDR3 reads TGTGCCAGTAGTAAGGGGTCACGGGAGACCCAGTACTTC.

The chain couples TRBV3-1 (or the pseudogene TRBV3-2) to TRBJ2-1, with 8 nucleotides matching TRBD2. Germline trimming cut 1 base from V and 8 bases from J; bases unmatched to any gene: 7. Germline V gene lookup returns CDR1 LGHDT and CDR2 YNNKEL (reference sequence). The CDR3 runs to 15 residues. CDR3 bases: TGTGCCAGCAGCCAAGGCGGGACTAGAAGCGATGAGCAGTTCTTC. Translation: CASSQGGTRSDEQFF.

V usage is TRBV2 and J usage is TRBJ1-4; tentatively, D is TRBD1 (5 bases). Trimming took off 3 bases at V and 3 bases at J, with 11 bases between the two ends. The CDR3 is 15 amino acids. Germline CDR1 SNHLY, CDR2 FYNNEI. CDR3 nucleotide sequence: TGTGCCAGCAGTGACTGGGACGGGTCTAATGAAAAACTGTTTTTT. Encoded protein: CASSDWDGSNEKLFF.

The chain carries TRBV28 and TRBJ1-1, with 11 positions matching TRBD1. The V gene end was trimmed by 6 bases and the J gene end by 4 bases; junction bases not matched to a gene: 7. This CDR3 is built from 15 residues. CDR1 is MDHEN, CDR2 SYDVKM, per germline. This CDR3 is CASRGTGGKGTEAFF. CDR3 in DNA: TGTGCCAGCAGAGGGACAGGGGGTAAAGGCACTGAAGCTTTCTTT.

The rearrangement uses TRBV30 and TRBJ1-3; the D gene is possibly TRBD1 (5 bases). The V and J ends lost 5 bases and 2 bases respectively, with 13 bases between them. The length of the CDR3 is 14 residues. Germline lookup yields CDR1 GTSNPN and CDR2 SVGIG (reference sequence). The CDR3 nucleotides read TGTGCCTGGGAACAGGCCGCAGCTGGAAACACCATATATTTT. Its protein product is CAWEQAAAGNTIYF.

The chain couples TRBV5-4 to TRBJ2-7; D possibly corresponds to TRBD2 (7 bases). Trimming took 9 bases from V and 2 from J, leaving 18 bases between them. The CDR3 spans 14 residues. Looked up from germline, CDR1 is SGHNT and CDR2 is YYREEE (reference sequence). CDR3 nucleotide sequence: TGTGCCACCCAAGAGGCGGGGGCCCCCTACGAGCAGTACTTC. Protein: CATQEAGAPYEQYF.

This chain connects TRBV5-1 to TRBJ2-7; no reliable D call. Trimming removed 0 bases from V and 0 bases from J, with 7 bases in between. CDR3 length equals 14 residues. Germline V gene lookup returns CDR1 SGHRS and CDR2 YFSETQ. DNA for the CDR3: TGCGCCAGCAGCTTGGACGCCTCCTCCTACGAGCAGTACTTC. Amino acid sequence: CASSLDASSYEQYF.

V is TRBV5-1 and J is TRBJ2-7, with TRBD1 matching over 10 bases. The junction had 10 bases not matched to a gene; V was cut back by 4 bases and J by 6 bases. CDR3 length equals 15 residues. Per germline, CDR1 SGHRS and CDR2 YFSETQ. The CDR3 sequence: CASSQGGTGVGEQYF. As DNA, the CDR3 is TGCGCCAGCAGCCAAGGTGGGACAGGGGTCGGCGAGCAGTACTTC.

The V and J genes are TRBV5-4 and TRBJ2-1; either TRBD1 or TRBD2 may supply D (5 bases each). The CDR3 is made up of 15 amino acids. Germline V gene lookup returns CDR1 SGHNT and CDR2 YYREEE (reference sequence). V was cut by 5 bases and J by 0 bases, with 12 bases left in between. CDR3 sequence (DNA): TGTGCCAGCAGGGGTGGGGGTAGCTCCTACAATGAGCAGTTCTTC. It encodes CASRGGGSSYNEQFF.

V and J are TRBV14 and TRBJ1-1, with D hard to call. This CDR3 spans 13 amino acids. Per the germline V gene, CDR1 is SGHDN and CDR2 is FVKESK. Trimming took 1 base from V and 3 from J, leaving 6 bases between them. CDR3: CASSQVYHTEAFF. CDR3 coding DNA: TGTGCCAGCAGCCAAGTCTATCACACTGAAGCTTTCTTT.